Below are 28 T cell receptor beta chains sequenced from a single sample in a study of blood T cell repertoires in COVID-19. Here immunoSEQ multiplex PCR was the method, and the copy in TCRdb shows in-frame clones only, minus some. The repertoire holds about 120,000 clones, with 80% to 90% as singletons. The specimen sequenced was peripheral blood. The receptors here all came from a man aged 35 to 55 with acute or convalescent COVID-19.

The chain employs TRBV24-1 and TRBJ2-5, with 13 positions matching TRBD2. Trimming took 7 bases from V and 1 from J; bases not matched to a gene: 5. The CDR3 sequence is 16 residues long. Germline V CDR1 and CDR2: KGHDR, SFDVKD. Written as DNA, the CDR3 is TGTGCCACCAGGCCGGGGACTAGCGGGGTCCAAGAGACCCAGTACTTC. It specifies CATRPGTSGVQETQYF.

The gene calls are TRBV5-4 and TRBJ1-2; 9 bases agree with TRBD1. J lost 2 bases, V lost 1 base, and 3 bases had no gene match. Germline CDR1 reads SGHNT; CDR2 reads YYREEE (reference sequence). This CDR3 is built from 15 residues. CDR3: CASSLLGQGNYGYTF. The DNA of the CDR3 is TGTGCCAGCAGCTTGTTAGGACAGGGGAACTATGGCTACACCTTC.

CDR3 sequence reads: CSVGGGDVQADYEQYF. The CDR3 DNA is TGCAGCGTCGGCGGGGGAGATGTACAGGCGGACTACGAGCAGTACTTC. This chain links TRBV29-1 with TRBJ2-7, with 7 bases identical to TRBD2. CDR1 and CDR2 from the germline V gene are SQVTM and ANQGSEA. CDR3 length equals 16 residues. J was trimmed by 3 bases and V by 6 bases; bases with no gene match: 17.

The rearrangement joins TRBV6-5 to TRBJ2-1; D is possibly TRBD2 (6 bases). Trimming took off 5 bases at V and 10 bases at J, with 18 bases between the two ends. The CDR3 has 14 residues. CDR1 and CDR2 (germline): MNHEY, SVGAGI. CDR3 in DNA: TGTGCCAGCAGTCCCTTGGGGGGTCGGTTGGAGCAGTTCTTC. It is translated as CASSPLGGRLEQFF.

V is TRBV7-3 and J is TRBJ1-5; 10 bases map to TRBD1. V trimming: 6 bases; J trimming: 0 bases; junction bases outside the gene matches: 8. CDR1 and CDR2 from the germline V gene are SGHTA and FQGTGA. This CDR3 has 17 amino acids. The CDR3, as DNA: TGTGCCAGCAGGAAGGGACAGGGGCTACATAGCAATCAGCCCCAGCATTTT. It translates to CASRKGQGLHSNQPQHF.

This chain connects TRBV9 to TRBJ2-1, with 13 nucleotides matching TRBD2. Per germline, CDR1 SGDLS and CDR2 YYNGEE. The CDR3 loop spans 16 amino acids. V shed 0 bases, J shed 4 bases, and the junction held 1 base outside the gene matches. CDR3 DNA sequence: TGTGCCAGCAGCGTAGAACTAGCGGGGGGGTACAATGAGCAGTTCTTC. Amino acid sequence: CASSVELAGGYNEQFF. Complete variable domain (other parts from reference TRBV9 and TRBJ2-1): DSGVTQTPKHLITATGQRVTLRCSPRSGDLSVYWYQQSLDQGLQFLIQYYNGEERAKGNILERFSAQQFPDLHSELNLSSLELGDSALYFCASSVELAGGYNEQFFGPGTRLTVL.

The V and J genes are TRBV24-1 and TRBJ2-1, with TRBD2 identical over 8 bases. Losses at the gene ends were 5 bases for V and 0 bases for J; bases not matched to a gene: 2. The CDR3 length is 15 residues. CDR1 is KGHDR, CDR2 SFDVKD, per germline. The CDR3 coding sequence is TGTGCCACCAGTGCGGGGGGGTCCTCCTACAATGAGCAGTTCTTC. Translating gives CATSAGGSSYNEQFF.

This clone was seen a single time. This rearrangement joins TRBV29-1 to TRBJ2-1; TRBD2 aligns across 7 bases. Per germline, CDR1 SQVTM and CDR2 ANQGSEA. The J segment lost 9 bases and the V segment lost 7 bases, leaving 9 bases of the junction unmatched. The CDR3 consists of 12 residues. CDR3 sequence: CSARGGWSEQFF. In nucleotides, the CDR3 is TGCAGCGCCCGCGGGGGATGGAGTGAGCAGTTCTTC.

The chain links TRBV4-2 to TRBJ2-3, with D hard to call. V was cut by 0 bases and J by 4 bases, with 14 bases left in between. The CDR3 sequence is 16 residues long. Germline V gene sequence: CDR1 LGHNA, CDR2 YNFKEQ. The CDR3 loop is CASSQDRAYRADTQYF. The CDR3 nucleotides read TGTGCCAGCAGCCAAGATAGAGCCTATCGCGCAGATACGCAGTATTTT.

The sample holds one count of this clone. This chain links TRBV18 with TRBJ1-1, with D perhaps TRBD1 (6 bases). The CDR3 is 13 amino acids. In germline, CDR1 is KGHSH, CDR2 LQKENI. Trimming shortened V by 0 bases and J by 9 bases, and 11 bases separated the two germline ends. This CDR3 reads CASSPPPGQQAFF. The CDR3 DNA is TGTGCCAGCTCACCACCCCCTGGACAGCAAGCTTTCTTT.

This clone has a single count. This chain connects TRBV9 to TRBJ2-3; TRBD2 matches 9 bases. V shed 4 bases and J 4 bases; nucleotides not matched to a gene: 7. This CDR3 has 15 residues. Germline loops: CDR1 SGDLS, CDR2 YYNGEE. As DNA, the CDR3 is TGTGCCAGCAGCACGGGACTAGCAGGTCCAGATACGCAGTATTTT. Translation: CASSTGLAGPDTQYF.

The chain employs TRBV25-1 and TRBJ2-7; 7 nucleotides line up with TRBD2. Germline V gives CDR1 MGHDK, CDR2 SYGVNS. The CDR3 sequence is 17 residues long. Unmatched junction bases numbered 13, after V lost 3 bases and J lost 2 bases. CDR3 in DNA: TGTGCCAGCAGTGATCTTTCCCGGGGAGGGCTACCCTACGAGCAGTACTTC. It is translated as CASSDLSRGGLPYEQYF.

Only one count was recorded for this clone. V and J are TRBV2 and TRBJ2-7, with a weak D call TRBD1 (6 bases). The germline V and J ends were trimmed by 6 bases and 3 bases, with 12 bases remaining between them. The CDR3 totals 13 residues. CDR1 and CDR2 (germline): SNHLY, FYNNEI. The CDR3 sequence is CASSAGTIYEQYF. The CDR3 nucleotides are TGTGCCAGCAGCGCTGGGACAATCTACGAGCAGTACTTC.

This clone was recorded a few times. The V gene is TRBV5-1, the J gene TRBJ2-7; 9 bases are a match to TRBD1. Germline CDR1 and CDR2: SGHRS and YFSETQ. This CDR3 has 15 amino acids. The V segment lost 0 bases and the J segment 3 bases; nucleotides outside the gene matches: 4. CDR3 coding DNA: TGCGCCAGCAGCTTGGGTACGGACAGGGGCTACGAGCAGTACTTC. The encoded protein is CASSLGTDRGYEQYF.

This clone has more than one count but fewer than ten. The genes are TRBV30 and TRBJ1-2; D remains unclear. V was shortened by 0 bases and J by 0 bases, with 14 bases between the two germline ends. The CDR3 length is 16 residues. From germline, CDR1 is GTSNPN and CDR2 SVGIG (reference sequence). CDR3 protein: CAWSVRGEEANYGYTF. The CDR3 DNA sequence: TGTGCCTGGAGTGTACGTGGTGAAGAGGCTAACTATGGCTACACCTTC. Variable domain in full (rest from reference TRBV30 and TRBJ1-2): SQTIHQWPATLVQPVGSPLSLECTVEGTSNPNLYWYRQAAGRGLQLLFYSVGIGQISSEVPQNLSASRPQDRQFILSSKKLLLSDSGFYLCAWSVRGEEANYGYTFGSGTRLTVV.

The table lists this clone with a count of one. The rearrangement joins TRBV19 to TRBJ1-6; D is perhaps TRBD1 (6 bases). The CDR3 sequence is 13 residues long. The V and J ends lost 4 bases and 6 bases respectively, with 7 bases between them. The V gene's germline CDR1 is LNHDA and CDR2 SQIVND (reference sequence). CDR3 coding DNA: TGTGCCAGTAGTACGGACAGTAATTCACCCCTCCACTTT. Amino acids: CASSTDSNSPLHF.

V and J are TRBV7-2 and TRBJ2-7, with 9 bases fitting TRBD2. The junction had 3 bases not matched to a gene; V was cut back by 1 base and J by 2 bases. CDR1 is SGHTA, CDR2 FQGNSA, per germline. The CDR3 loop spans 15 amino acids. The CDR3 DNA reads as TGTGCCAGCAGCTTAGTGGGCGGGGGGGCCTACGAGCAGTACTTC. Its translation: CASSLVGGGAYEQYF.

The chain carries TRBV2 and TRBJ1-1; D not certain. From germline, CDR1 is SNHLY and CDR2 FYNNEI. The germline V and J ends were trimmed by 6 bases and 3 bases, with 11 bases remaining between them. This CDR3 is built from 13 residues. The chain's CDR3 is CASRLTRDTEAFF. CDR3 nucleotides: TGTGCCAGCAGGTTGACTCGGGACACTGAAGCTTTCTTT.

V usage is TRBV7-2 and J usage is TRBJ2-5; the D is unclear. The CDR3 covers 13 residues. The V and J ends lost 3 bases and 1 base respectively, with 6 bases between them. Germline V lookup: CDR1 SGHTA, CDR2 FQGNSA. CDR3 protein: CASSLWAQETQYF. CDR3 nucleotides: TGTGCCAGCAGCTTGTGGGCCCAAGAGACCCAGTACTTC.

The chain couples TRBV2 to TRBJ1-5, with 8 bases that match TRBD1. CDR1 and CDR2 (germline): SNHLY, FYNNEI. The CDR3 totals 16 residues. V was pared by 6 bases and J by 2 bases, with 9 bases of the junction left unmatched. CDR3 DNA sequence: TGTGCCAGCAGCGGAGCAGGGGGCGGAGGCAATCAGCCCCAGCATTTT. This encodes CASSGAGGGGNQPQHF.

The chain employs TRBV12-3 or TRBV12-4 and TRBJ2-7; no reliable D call. The CDR3 runs to 11 residues. The germline V and J ends were trimmed by 6 bases and 3 bases, with 6 bases remaining between them. CDR3 DNA: TGTGCCAGCAGCCAGTACTACGAGCAGTACTTC. Encoded protein: CASSQYYEQYF.

The chain links TRBV7-9 to TRBJ2-2, with 8 bases that match TRBD1. V shed 5 bases, J shed 2 bases, and the junction held 4 bases outside the gene matches. Germline V lookup: CDR1 SEHNR, CDR2 FQNEAQ (reference sequence). This CDR3 is built from 15 residues. CDR3: CASSLDRGNTGELFF. CDR3 nucleotides: TGTGCCAGCAGCCTCGACAGGGGTAACACCGGGGAGCTGTTTTTT.

This clone was detected only once. The chain couples TRBV6-5 to TRBJ1-1, with 10 bases fitting TRBD1. The CDR3 extends over 14 amino acids. Germline V lookup: CDR1 MNHEY, CDR2 SVGAGI. With 6 bases clipped from V and 5 bases from J, the junction kept 6 bases outside the gene matches. Written as DNA, the CDR3 is TGTGCCAGCAGGACAGGGGGCGCTTTGACTGAAGCTTTCTTT. It specifies CASRTGGALTEAFF.

The rearrangement uses TRBV5-5 and TRBJ2-2; D is undetermined. The V and J ends lost 5 bases and 3 bases respectively, with 20 bases between them. The germline CDR1 and CDR2 sequences are SGHKS and YYEKEE (reference sequence). CDR3 size: 17 residues. The CDR3 DNA reads TGTGCCAGCAGACTCCCACGATCAGGTGATGACACCGGGGAGCTGTTTTTT. This translates into CASRLPRSGDDTGELFF.

This chain connects TRBV5-1 to TRBJ2-2, with D tentatively TRBD1 (5 bases). The CDR3 runs 17 residues. V was clipped by 0 bases and J by 2 bases, with 14 bases between them. Germline-derived CDR1 and CDR2 are SGHRS and YFSETQ. The CDR3 nucleotides read TGCGCCAGCAGCTTGGAGGGGCAGAGCTTTAACACCGGGGAGCTGTTTTTT. This translates into CASSLEGQSFNTGELFF.

The chain couples TRBV18 to TRBJ2-5; 9 nucleotides agree with TRBD1. The CDR3 spans 13 residues. Losses at the gene ends were 10 bases for V and 7 bases for J; bases not matched to a gene: 10. Germline V gene data show CDR1 as KGHSH and CDR2 as LQKENI. CDR3 region: CATRTGDLGTQYF. As DNA, the CDR3 is TGTGCCACCCGGACAGGGGATTTGGGGACCCAGTACTTC.

CDR3 amino acids: CASNLQGGRQPQHF. The CDR3 DNA sequence: TGTGCCAGCAATTTACAGGGTGGGCGTCAGCCCCAGCATTTT. The chain is built from TRBV5-8 and TRBJ1-5; D is perhaps TRBD1 (6 bases). Germline assignment: CDR1 SGHTS and CDR2 YDEGEE. The CDR3 contains 14 residues. Trimming stripped 6 bases from V and 6 bases from J, with 16 bases between. The full variable domain, its missing parts supplied by reference TRBV5-8 and TRBJ1-5, is EAGVTQSPTHLIKTRGQQATLRCSPISGHTSVYWYQQALGLGLQFLLWYDEGEERNRGNFPPRFSGRQFPNYSSELNVNALELEDSALYLCASNLQGGRQPQHFGDGTRLSIL.

The genes are TRBV9 and TRBJ2-3, with 10 bases aligning to TRBD2. CDR3 length: 18 residues. The J segment lost 2 bases and the V segment lost 1 base, leaving 10 bases of the junction unmatched. In germline, CDR1 is SGDLS, CDR2 YYNGEE. The CDR3 here is CASSVPTQRGGFTDTQYF. CDR3 sequence (DNA): TGTGCCAGCAGCGTACCCACCCAGCGGGGGGGATTCACAGATACGCAGTATTTT.